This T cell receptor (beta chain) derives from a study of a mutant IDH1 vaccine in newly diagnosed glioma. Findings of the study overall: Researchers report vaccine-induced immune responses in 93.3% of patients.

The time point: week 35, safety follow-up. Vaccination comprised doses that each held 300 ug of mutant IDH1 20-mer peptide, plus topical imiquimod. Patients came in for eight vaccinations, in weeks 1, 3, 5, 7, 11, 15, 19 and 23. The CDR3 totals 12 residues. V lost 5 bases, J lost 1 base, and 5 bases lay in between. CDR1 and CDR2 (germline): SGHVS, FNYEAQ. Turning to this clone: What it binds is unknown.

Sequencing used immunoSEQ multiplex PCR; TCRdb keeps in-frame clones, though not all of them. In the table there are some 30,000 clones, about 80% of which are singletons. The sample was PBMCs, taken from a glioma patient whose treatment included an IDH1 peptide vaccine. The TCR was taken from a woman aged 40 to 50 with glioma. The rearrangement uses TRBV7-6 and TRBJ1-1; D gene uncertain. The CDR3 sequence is CASSIENTEAFF. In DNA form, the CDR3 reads TGTGCCAGCAGCATAGAGAACACTGAAGCTTTCTTT.